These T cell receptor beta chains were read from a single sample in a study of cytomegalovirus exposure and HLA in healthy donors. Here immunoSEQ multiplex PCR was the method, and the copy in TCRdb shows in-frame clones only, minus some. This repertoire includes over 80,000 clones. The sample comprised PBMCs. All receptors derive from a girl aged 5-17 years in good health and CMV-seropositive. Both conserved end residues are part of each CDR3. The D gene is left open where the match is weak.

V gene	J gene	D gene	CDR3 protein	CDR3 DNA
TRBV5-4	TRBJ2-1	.	CASSLSGEQFF	TGTGCCAGCAGCTTATCCGGGGAGCAGTTCTTC
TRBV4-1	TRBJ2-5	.	CASSPREVQGASDEETQYF	TGCGCCAGCAGCCCCCGAGAGGTACAGGGCGCGAGTGACGAAGAGACCCAGTACTTC
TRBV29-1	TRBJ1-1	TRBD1	CSVEDLRQGASEAFF	TGCAGCGTTGAAGATCTACGACAGGGGGCTTCTGAAGCTTTCTTT
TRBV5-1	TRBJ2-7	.	CASSLSLGSSYEQYF	TGCGCCAGCAGCTTGTCGTTAGGGAGCTCCTACGAGCAGTACTTC
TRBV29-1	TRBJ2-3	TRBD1	CSVATGAVTDTQYF	TGCAGCGTGGCCACAGGGGCGGTCACAGATACGCAGTATTTT
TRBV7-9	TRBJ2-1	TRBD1	CASSPRTGSYNEQFF	TGTGCCAGCAGCCCGCGGACAGGCTCCTACAATGAGCAGTTCTTC
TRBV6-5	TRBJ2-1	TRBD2	CASSRSGGSSNEQFF	TGTGCCAGCAGTCGTAGCGGGGGTAGTTCCAATGAGCAGTTCTTC
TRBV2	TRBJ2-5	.	CASSEIHRSGVETQYF	TGTGCCAGCAGTGAAATCCACAGGTCGGGGGTAGAGACCCAGTACTTC
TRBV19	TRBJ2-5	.	CASSRPGGRETQYF	TGTGCCAGTAGTAGGCCAGGGGGGCGGGAGACCCAGTACTTC
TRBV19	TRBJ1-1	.	CASSIFQAAGTEAFF	TGTGCCAGTAGTATTTTTCAGGCGGCGGGGACTGAAGCTTTCTTT
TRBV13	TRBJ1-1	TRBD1	CASSTYRGSAEAFF	TGTGCCAGCAGCACGTACAGGGGGTCGGCTGAAGCTTTCTTT
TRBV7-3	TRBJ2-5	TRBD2	CASSPGGLGETQYF	TGTGCCAGCAGCCCGGGGGGGCTCGGAGAGACCCAGTACTTC
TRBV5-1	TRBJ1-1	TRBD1	CASSRLGQGTAEAFF	TGCGCCAGCAGCAGATTGGGACAGGGAACTGCTGAAGCTTTCTTT
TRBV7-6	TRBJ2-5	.	CASSLWGQETQYF	TGTGCCAGCAGCTTATGGGGGCAGGAGACCCAGTACTTC
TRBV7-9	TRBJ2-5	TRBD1	CASSHRDRNQETQYF	TGTGCCAGCAGCCATCGGGACAGGAACCAAGAGACCCAGTACTTC
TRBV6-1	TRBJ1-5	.	CASSEGRGRVNSNQPQHF	TGTGCCAGCAGTGAAGGCAGAGGGAGGGTTAATAGCAATCAGCCCCAGCATTTT
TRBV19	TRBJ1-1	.	CASSLKDSNTEAFF	TGTGCCAGTAGCCTAAAAGATTCTAACACTGAAGCTTTCTTT
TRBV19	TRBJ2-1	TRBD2	CASSSREGDNEQFF	TGTGCCAGTAGCTCCCGGGAGGGTGACAATGAGCAGTTCTTC
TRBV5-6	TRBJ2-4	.	CASSQGFPTIQYF	TGTGCCAGCAGCCAGGGGTTTCCGACTATTCAGTACTTC
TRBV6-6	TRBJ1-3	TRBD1	CASTTGKEVTIYF	TGTGCCAGCACGACAGGGAAGGAGGTCACCATATATTTT
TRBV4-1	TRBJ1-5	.	CASSRRTADQPQHF	TGCGCCAGCAGCCGCCGGACTGCGGATCAGCCCCAGCATTTT
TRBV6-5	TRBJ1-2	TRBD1	CASSYSLQGVGGYTF	TGTGCCAGCAGTTACTCGTTACAGGGGGTAGGGGGCTACACCTTC
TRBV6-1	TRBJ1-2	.	CASSESTGSKSGYTF	TGTGCCAGCAGTGAATCCACGGGGTCAAAGAGTGGCTACACCTTC
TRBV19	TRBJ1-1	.	CASNLQGSNTEAFF	TGTGCCAGTAACCTTCAGGGGTCGAACACTGAAGCTTTCTTT
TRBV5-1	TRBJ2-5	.	CASSLDATIQYF	TGCGCCAGCAGCCTCGACGCGACTATCCAGTACTTC
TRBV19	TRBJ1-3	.	CASSIGRGSGNTIYF	TGTGCCAGTAGTATCGGTAGGGGGTCTGGAAACACCATATATTTT
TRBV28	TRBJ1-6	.	CASEGTESSSYNSPLHF	TGTGCCAGTGAGGGTACAGAATCCAGCTCCTATAATTCACCCCTCCACTTT